The 6 T cell receptor beta chains in this list originate from one sample, sequenced in a study of blood T cells in healthy people across ages. A second PCR, run for about 7 to 11 cycles, used a sample-barcoded 5' primer plus a J-beta primer mix. Each CDR3 protein is one row after TCRdb ran MiXCR on the 5' RACE reads. The repertoire holds fewer than 800,000 distinct CDR3 sequences, with around a quarter as singletons. This sample also belongs to another study, concerning T cells of mothers and their children.

Sequencing input: blood. All receptors come from a boy aged 10-17 years in good health.

This chain joins TRBV4-1 and TRBJ2-5; 7 nucleotides match TRBD2. V shed 1 base, J shed 4 bases, and the junction held 3 bases outside the gene matches. The CDR3 contains 14 residues. Germline CDR1 and CDR2: MGHRA and YSYEKL. This CDR3 is CASSQVSGGETQYF. CDR3 coding DNA: TGCGCCAGCAGCCAAGTTTCGGGGGGAGAGACCCAGTACTTC.

This clonotype showed up many times. V is TRBV7-2 and J is TRBJ1-2; tentatively, D is TRBD1 (5 bases). Germline lookup yields CDR1 SGHTA and CDR2 FQGNSA. The CDR3 is 15 amino acids. Trimming pared 1 base from V and 3 bases from J, leaving 12 bases between. CDR3: CASSLGGRTYYGYTF. In DNA form, the CDR3 reads TGTGCCAGCAGCTTAGGGGGCCGAACATACTATGGCTACACCTTC.

In this sample, this clonotype turned up a few times. The chain joins TRBV19 to TRBJ1-4, with TRBD1 matching 10 bases. This CDR3 has 15 residues. Losses at the gene ends were 5 bases for V and 4 bases for J; bases not matched to a gene: 4. Germline values: CDR1 LNHDA, CDR2 SQIVND (reference sequence). The CDR3 DNA reads TGTGCCAGTAGTTTCGGGACAGGGGATAATGAAAAACTGTTTTTT. It yields the protein CASSFGTGDNEKLFF.

J is TRBJ2-1 and V is TRBV7-6; 10 nucleotides match TRBD2. CDR3 length: 17 residues. After removal of 5 bases from V and 2 bases from J, the junction contained 9 bases not matched to a gene. Germline assignment: CDR1 SGHVS and CDR2 FNYEAQ. CDR3 protein: CASSLLTGTSAYNEQFF. For the CDR3, the DNA is TGTGCCAGCAGCCTACTGACCGGGACTAGCGCCTACAATGAGCAGTTCTTC.

This clonotype was observed a handful of times. The rearrangement uses TRBV6-1 and TRBJ2-2; D not certain. V was shortened by 3 bases and J by 0 bases, with 8 bases between the two germline ends. The CDR3 totals 15 residues. The germline V gene has CDR1 MNHNS and CDR2 SASEGT. The CDR3 protein is CASSEARPNTGELFF. CDR3 DNA sequence: TGTGCCAGCAGTGAGGCCAGGCCGAACACCGGGGAGCTGTTTTTT.

This sequence joins TRBV6-5 and TRBJ2-7; perhaps TRBD2 as D (5 bases). Germline lookup yields CDR1 MNHEY and CDR2 SVGAGI. CDR3 length: 15 amino acids. V was trimmed by 2 bases and J by 2 bases, leaving 13 bases between them. The CDR3: CASSYPRAGTYEQYF. In DNA form, the CDR3 reads TGTGCCAGCAGTTACCCCCGGGCGGGTACCTACGAGCAGTACTTC.